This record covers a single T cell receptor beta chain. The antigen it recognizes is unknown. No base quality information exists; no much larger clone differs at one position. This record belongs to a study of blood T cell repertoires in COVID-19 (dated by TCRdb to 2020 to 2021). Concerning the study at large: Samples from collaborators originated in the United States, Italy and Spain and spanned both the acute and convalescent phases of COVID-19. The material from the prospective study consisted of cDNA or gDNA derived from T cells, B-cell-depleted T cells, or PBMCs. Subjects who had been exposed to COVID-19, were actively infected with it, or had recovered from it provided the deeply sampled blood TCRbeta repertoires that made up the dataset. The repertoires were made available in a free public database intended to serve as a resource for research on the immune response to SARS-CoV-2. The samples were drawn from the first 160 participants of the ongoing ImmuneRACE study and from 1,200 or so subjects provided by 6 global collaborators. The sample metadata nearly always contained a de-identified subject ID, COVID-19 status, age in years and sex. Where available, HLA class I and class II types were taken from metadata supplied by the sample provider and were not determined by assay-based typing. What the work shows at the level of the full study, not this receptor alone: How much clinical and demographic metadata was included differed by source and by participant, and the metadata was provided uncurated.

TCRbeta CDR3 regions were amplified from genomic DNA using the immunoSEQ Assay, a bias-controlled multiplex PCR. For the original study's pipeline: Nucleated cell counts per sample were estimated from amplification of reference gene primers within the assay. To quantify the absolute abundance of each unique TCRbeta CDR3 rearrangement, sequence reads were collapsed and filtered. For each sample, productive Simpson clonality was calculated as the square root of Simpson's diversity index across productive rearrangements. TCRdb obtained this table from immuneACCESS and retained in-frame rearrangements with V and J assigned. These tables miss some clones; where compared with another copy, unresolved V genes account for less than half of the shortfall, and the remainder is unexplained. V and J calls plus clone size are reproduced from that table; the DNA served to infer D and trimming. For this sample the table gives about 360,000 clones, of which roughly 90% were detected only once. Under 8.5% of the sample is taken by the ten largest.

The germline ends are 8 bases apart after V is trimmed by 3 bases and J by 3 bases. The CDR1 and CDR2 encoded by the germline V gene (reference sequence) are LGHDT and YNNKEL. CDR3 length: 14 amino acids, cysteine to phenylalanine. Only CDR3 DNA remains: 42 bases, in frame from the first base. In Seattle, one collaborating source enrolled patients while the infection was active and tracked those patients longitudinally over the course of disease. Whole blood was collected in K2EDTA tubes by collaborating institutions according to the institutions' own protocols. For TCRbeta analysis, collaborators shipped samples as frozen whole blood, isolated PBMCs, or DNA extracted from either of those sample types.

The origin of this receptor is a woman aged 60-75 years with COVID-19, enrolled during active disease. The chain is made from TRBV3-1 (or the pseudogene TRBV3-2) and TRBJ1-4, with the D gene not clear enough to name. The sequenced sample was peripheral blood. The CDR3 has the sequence CASSQAGANEKLFF. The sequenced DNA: TGTGCCAGCAGCCAGGCAGGTGCTAATGAAAAACTGTTTTTT.